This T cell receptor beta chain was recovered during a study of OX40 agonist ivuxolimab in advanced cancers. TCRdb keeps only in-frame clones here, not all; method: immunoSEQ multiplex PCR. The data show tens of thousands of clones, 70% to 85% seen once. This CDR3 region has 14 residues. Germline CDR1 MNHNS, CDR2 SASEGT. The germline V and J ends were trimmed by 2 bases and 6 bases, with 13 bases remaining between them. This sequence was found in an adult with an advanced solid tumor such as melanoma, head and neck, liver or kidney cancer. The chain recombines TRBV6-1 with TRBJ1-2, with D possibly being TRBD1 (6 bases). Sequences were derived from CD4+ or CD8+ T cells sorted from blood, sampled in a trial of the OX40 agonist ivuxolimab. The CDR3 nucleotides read TGTGCCAGCAGTGAACGACAGGACCTTCATGGCTACACCTTC. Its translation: CASSERQDLHGYTF.